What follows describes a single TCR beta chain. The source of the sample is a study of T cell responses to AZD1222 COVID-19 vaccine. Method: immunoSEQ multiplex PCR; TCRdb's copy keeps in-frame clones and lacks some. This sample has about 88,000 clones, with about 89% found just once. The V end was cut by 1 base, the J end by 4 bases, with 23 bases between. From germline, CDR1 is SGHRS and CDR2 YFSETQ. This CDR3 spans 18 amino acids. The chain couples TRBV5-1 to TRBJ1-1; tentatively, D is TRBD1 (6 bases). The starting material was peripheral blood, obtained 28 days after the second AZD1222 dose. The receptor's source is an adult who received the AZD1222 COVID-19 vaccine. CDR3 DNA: TGCGCCAGCAGCTTGTCTGGCGGAGGGGGTCTCTTGGGCACTGAAGCTTTCTTT. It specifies CASSLSGGGGLLGTEAFF.